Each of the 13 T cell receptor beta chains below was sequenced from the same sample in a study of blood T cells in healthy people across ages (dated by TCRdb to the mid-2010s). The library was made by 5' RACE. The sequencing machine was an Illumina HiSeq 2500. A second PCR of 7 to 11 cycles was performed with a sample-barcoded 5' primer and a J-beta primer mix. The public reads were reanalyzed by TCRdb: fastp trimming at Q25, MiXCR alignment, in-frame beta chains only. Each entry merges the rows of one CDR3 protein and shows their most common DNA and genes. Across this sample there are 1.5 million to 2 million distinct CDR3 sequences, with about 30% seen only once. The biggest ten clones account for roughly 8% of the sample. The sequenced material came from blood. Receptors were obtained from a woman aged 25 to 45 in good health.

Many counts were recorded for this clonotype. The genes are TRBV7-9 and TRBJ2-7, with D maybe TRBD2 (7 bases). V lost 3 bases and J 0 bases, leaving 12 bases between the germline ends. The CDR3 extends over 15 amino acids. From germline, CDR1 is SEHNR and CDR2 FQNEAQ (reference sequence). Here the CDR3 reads CASSLGGLTSYEQYF. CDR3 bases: TGTGCCAGCAGCTTGGGGGGGCTGACCTCCTACGAGCAGTACTTC. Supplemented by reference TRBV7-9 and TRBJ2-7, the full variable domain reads DTGVSQNPRHKITKRGQNVTFRCDPISEHNRLYWYRQTLGQGPEFLTYFQNEAQLEKSRLLSDRFSAERPKGSFSTLEIQRTEQGDSAMYLCASSLGGLTSYEQYFGPGTRLTVT.

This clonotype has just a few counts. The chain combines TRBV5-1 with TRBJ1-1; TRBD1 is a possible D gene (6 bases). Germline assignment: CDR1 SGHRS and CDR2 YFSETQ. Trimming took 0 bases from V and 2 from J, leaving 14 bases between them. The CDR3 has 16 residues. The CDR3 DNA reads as TGCGCCAGCAGCTTGGTTGGACAGCAGCTTAACACTGAAGCTTTCTTT. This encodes CASSLVGQQLNTEAFF.

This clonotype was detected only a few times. The CDR3 is CASSLSQGQETQYF. DNA of the CDR3: TGTGCCAGCAGTTTATCCCAGGGACAAGAGACCCAGTACTTC. The rearrangement uses TRBV28 and TRBJ2-5; TRBD1 is a possible D gene (5 bases). There are 14 residues in the CDR3. The germline gives CDR1 MDHEN, CDR2 SYDVKM. V was shortened by 1 base and J by 2 bases, with 8 bases between the two germline ends.

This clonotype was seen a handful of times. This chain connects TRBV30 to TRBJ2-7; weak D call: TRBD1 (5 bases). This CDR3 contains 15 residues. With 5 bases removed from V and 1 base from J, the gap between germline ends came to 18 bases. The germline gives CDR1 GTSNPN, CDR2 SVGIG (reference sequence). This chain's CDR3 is CAWGHTGATSYEQYF. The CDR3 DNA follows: TGTGCCTGGGGTCATACAGGCGCTACGTCCTACGAGCAGTACTTC.

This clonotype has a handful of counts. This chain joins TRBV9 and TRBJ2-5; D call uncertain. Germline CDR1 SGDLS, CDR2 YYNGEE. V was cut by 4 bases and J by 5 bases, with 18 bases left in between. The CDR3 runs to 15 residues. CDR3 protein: CASSPGRVSRETQYF. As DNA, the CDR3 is TGTGCCAGCAGCCCGGGTAGGGTTAGCCGGGAGACCCAGTACTTC. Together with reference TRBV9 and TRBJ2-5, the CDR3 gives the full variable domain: DSGVTQTPKHLITATGQRVTLRCSPRSGDLSVYWYQQSLDQGLQFLIQYYNGEERAKGNILERFSAQQFPDLHSELNLSSLELGDSALYFCASSPGRVSRETQYFGPGTRLLVL.

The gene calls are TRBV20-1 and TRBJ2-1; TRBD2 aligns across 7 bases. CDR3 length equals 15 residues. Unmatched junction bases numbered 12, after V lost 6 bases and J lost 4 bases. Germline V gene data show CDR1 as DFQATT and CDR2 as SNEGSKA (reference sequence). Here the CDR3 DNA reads TGCAGTGCCCCTGACCGGCTAGCGGTGTACAATGAGCAGTTCTTC. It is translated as CSAPDRLAVYNEQFF.

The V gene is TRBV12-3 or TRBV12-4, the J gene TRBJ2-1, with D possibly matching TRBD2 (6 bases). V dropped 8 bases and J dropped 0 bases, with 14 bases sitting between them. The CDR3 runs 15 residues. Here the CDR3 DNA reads TGTGCCAGCCACAAGCGGGTGGACTCCTACAATGAGCAGTTCTTC. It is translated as CASHKRVDSYNEQFF.

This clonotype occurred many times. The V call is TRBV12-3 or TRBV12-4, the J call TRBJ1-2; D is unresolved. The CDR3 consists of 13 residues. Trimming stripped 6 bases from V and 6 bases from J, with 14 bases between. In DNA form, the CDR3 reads TGTGCCAGCAGCCTCTCAAGTGGGGATGGCTACACCTTC. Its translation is CASSLSSGDGYTF.

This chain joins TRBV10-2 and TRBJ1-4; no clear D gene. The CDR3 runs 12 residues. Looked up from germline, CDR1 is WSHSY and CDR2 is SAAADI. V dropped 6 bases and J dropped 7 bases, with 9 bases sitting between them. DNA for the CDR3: TGCGCCAGCAGCGAAGTACCTGAAAAACTGTTTTTT. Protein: CASSEVPEKLFF.

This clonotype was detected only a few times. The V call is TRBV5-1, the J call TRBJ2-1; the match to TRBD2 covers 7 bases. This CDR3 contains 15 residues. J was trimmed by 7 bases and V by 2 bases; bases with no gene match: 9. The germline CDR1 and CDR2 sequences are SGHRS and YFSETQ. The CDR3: CASSLTSARANEQFF. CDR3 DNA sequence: TGCGCCAGCAGCTTAACTAGCGCCCGGGCAAATGAGCAGTTCTTC. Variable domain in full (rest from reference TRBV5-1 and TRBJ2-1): KAGVTQTPRYLIKTRGQQVTLSCSPISGHRSVSWYQQTPGQGLQFLFEYFSETQRNKGNFPGRFSGRQFSNSRSEMNVSTLELGDSALYLCASSLTSARANEQFFGPGTRLTVL.

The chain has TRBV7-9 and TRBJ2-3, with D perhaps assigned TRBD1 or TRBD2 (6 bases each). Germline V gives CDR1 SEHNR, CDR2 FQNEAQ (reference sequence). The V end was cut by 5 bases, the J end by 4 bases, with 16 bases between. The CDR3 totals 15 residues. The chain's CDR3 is CASSERGAVADTQYF. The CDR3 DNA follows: TGTGCCAGCAGCGAGAGGGGGGCTGTCGCAGATACGCAGTATTTT.

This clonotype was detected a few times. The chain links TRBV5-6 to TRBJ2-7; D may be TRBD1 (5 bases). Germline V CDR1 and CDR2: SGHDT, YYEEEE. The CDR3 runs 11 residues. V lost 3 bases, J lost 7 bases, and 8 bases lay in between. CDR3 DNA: TGTGCCAGCAGCTCACGACAGGAGCAGTACTTC. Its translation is CASSSRQEQYF.

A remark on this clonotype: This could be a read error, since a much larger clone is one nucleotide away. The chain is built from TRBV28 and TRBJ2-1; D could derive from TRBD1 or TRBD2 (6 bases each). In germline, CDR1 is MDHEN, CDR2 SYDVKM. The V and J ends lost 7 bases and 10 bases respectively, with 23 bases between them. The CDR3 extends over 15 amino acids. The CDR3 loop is CASNVWGASGYEQFF. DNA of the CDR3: TGTGCCAGCAACGTATGGGGGGCTTCTGGCTACGAGCAGTTCTTC. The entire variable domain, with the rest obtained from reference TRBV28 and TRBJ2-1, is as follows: DVKVTQSSRYLVKRTGEKVFLECVQDMDHENMFWYRQDPGLGLRLIYFSYDVKMKEKGDIPEGYSVSREKKERFSLILESASTNQTSMYLCASNVWGASGYEQFFGPGTRLTVL.